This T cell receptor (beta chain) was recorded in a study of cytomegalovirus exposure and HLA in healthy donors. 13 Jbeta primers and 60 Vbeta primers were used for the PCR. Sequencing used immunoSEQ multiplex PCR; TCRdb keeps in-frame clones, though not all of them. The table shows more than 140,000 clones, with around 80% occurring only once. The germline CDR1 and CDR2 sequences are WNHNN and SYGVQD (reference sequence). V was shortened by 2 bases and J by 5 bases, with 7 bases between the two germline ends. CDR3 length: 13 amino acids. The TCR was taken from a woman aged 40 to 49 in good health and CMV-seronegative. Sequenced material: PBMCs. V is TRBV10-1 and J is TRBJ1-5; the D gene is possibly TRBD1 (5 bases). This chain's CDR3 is CASSENRYQPQHF. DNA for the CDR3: TGCGCCAGCAGTGAGAACAGGTATCAGCCCCAGCATTTT.